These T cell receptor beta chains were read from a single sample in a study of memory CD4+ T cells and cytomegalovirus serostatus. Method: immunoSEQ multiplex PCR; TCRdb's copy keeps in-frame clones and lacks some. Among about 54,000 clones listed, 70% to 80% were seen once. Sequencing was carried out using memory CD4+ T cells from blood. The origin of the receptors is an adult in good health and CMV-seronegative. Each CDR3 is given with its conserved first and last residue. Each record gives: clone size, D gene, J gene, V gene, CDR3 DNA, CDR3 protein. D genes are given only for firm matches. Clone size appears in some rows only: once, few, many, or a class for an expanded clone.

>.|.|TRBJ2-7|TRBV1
TGCACCAGCAGCCAAGAACGAGGGACTAGCGGGTACGAGCAGTACTTC
CTSSQERGTSGYEQYF
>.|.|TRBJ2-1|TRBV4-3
TGCGCCAGCAGCCAAGATAGGTACCAGGGGACCTCTTTCTACAATGAGCAGTTCTTC
CASSQDRYQGTSFYNEQFF
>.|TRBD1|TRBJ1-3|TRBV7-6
TGTGCCAGCAGCCTGCCTGGGACAGCCTCTGGAAACACCATATATTTT
CASSLPGTASGNTIYF
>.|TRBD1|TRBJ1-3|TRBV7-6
TGTGCCAGCAGCCTCCGGGACAGCAACACCATATATTTT
CASSLRDSNTIYF
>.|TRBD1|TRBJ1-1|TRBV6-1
TGTGCCAGCAGTGATAGACAGGGGATGGCTGAAGCTTTCTTT
CASSDRQGMAEAFF
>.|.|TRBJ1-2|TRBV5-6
TGTGCCAGCAGCTTGGGCTTAGGGGGGAAAAGTGGCTACACCTTC
CASSLGLGGKSGYTF
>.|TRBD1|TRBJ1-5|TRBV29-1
TGCAGCGTCAGGACAGGGGGCGGAAGCAATCAGCCCCAGCATTTT
CSVRTGGGSNQPQHF
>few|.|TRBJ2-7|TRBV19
TGTGCCAGTAGTTCAGCAATCGCTTACGAGCAGTACTTC
CASSSAIAYEQYF
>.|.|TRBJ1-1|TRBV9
TGTGCCAGCAGCGTAATTGGGGGGTTGACTGAAGCTTTCTTT
CASSVIGGLTEAFF
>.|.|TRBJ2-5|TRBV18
TGTGCCAGCTCCCTAAGGATAAGTCGTCCCGGAGAGACCCAGTACTTC
CASSLRISRPGETQYF
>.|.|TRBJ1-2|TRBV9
TGTGCCAGCAGCCCCGGATATTCCGGGGACGGCTACACCTTC
CASSPGYSGDGYTF
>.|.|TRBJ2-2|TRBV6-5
TGCGCCCACCGCCTAGGGGCGAACACCGGGGAGCTGTTTTTT
CAHRLGANTGELFF
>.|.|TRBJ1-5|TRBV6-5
TGTGCCAGCAGCCCCAGGGGACATAGCAATCAGCCCCAGCATTTT
CASSPRGHSNQPQHF
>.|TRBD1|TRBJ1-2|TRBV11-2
TGTGCCAGCTCCTGGGACAGGGCCGCTTTCGGTGGCTACACCTTC
CASSWDRAAFGGYTF
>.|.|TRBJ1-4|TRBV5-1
TGCGCCAGCAGCTTGGAGGGACGGGCTGAAAAACTGTTTTTT
CASSLEGRAEKLFF
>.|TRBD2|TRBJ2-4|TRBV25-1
TGTGCCAGCAGTGATTATGGGGGACTAGGTAAAAACATTCAGTACTTC
CASSDYGGLGKNIQYF
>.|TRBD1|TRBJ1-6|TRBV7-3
TGTGCCAGCAGACAGGGGAGTTCCTATAATTCACCCCTCCACTTT
CASRQGSSYNSPLHF
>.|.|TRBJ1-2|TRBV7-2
TGTGCCAGCAGCTTGAATCCTTACTATGGCTACACCTTC
CASSLNPYYGYTF
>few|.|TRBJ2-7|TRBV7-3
TGTGCCAGCAGCTTAAGCTTGGTTGAACCAGACTCCTACGAGCAGTACTTC
CASSLSLVEPDSYEQYF
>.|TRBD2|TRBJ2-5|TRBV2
TGTGCCAGCAAAAGGTCTGCGGGAGCCACGCAAGAGACCCAGTACTTC
CASKRSAGATQETQYF
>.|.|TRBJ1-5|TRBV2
TGTGCCAGCAGTGAAGGGGACGGGAATCAGCCCCAGCATTTT
CASSEGDGNQPQHF
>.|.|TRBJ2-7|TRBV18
TGTGCCAGCTCACCACCGGCAGGGGCCGAGCAGTACTTC
CASSPPAGAEQYF
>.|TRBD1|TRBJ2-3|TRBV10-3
TGTGCCATCAGTGATTTCCAGGGGGTAGGGGATACGCAGTATTTT
CAISDFQGVGDTQYF
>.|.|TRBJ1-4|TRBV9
TGTGCCAGCAGCGCCAACCCTGACAGCGTGACTGAAAAACTGTTTTTT
CASSANPDSVTEKLFF
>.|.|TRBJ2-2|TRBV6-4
TGTGCCAGCTCAAGACAGGCCAACACCGGGGAGCTGTTTTTT
CASSRQANTGELFF
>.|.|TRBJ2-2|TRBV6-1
TGTGCCAGCAGTGAAGGGGTCCGGGAGCTGTTTTTT
CASSEGVRELFF
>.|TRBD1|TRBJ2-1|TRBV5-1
TGCGCCAGCAGCCCCTGGACAGGGGCTAACAATGAGCAGTTCTTC
CASSPWTGANNEQFF
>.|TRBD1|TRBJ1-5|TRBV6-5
TGTGCCAGCAGGGGGACAGGGTTTAGCAATCAGCCCCAGCATTTT
CASRGTGFSNQPQHF
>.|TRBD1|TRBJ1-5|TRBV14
TGTGCCAGCAGCCAAGTTCCCCAACAGGGACAGGGGAATCAGCCCCAGCATTTT
CASSQVPQQGQGNQPQHF
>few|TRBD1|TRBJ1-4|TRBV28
TGTGCCAGCAGTTCGCCGACAGGGATTCTGTTTTTT
CASSSPTGILFF
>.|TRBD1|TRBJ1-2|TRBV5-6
TGTGCCAGCAGCTTGGAGGTTACAGGGGCGGGCTATGGCTACACCTTC
CASSLEVTGAGYGYTF
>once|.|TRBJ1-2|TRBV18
TGTGCCAGCTCACCGTCTACTAACTATGGCTACACCTTC
CASSPSTNYGYTF
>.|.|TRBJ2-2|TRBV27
TGTGCCAGCAGTTTGGGACAGAACACCGGGGAGCTGTTTTTT
CASSLGQNTGELFF
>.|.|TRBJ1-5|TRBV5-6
TGTGCCAGCAGCTTGGGCGCCGGAAGCAATCAGCCCCAGCATTTT
CASSLGAGSNQPQHF
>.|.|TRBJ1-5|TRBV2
TGTGCCAGCAGTGATCCAGGAGGGGGTCGTCAGCCCCAGCATTTT
CASSDPGGGRQPQHF
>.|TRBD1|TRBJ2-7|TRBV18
TGTGCCAGCTCACCCGCGGGGACAGGGTACTACGAGCAGTACTTC
CASSPAGTGYYEQYF
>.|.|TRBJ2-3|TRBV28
TGTGCCAGCAGTTTACTCAGGGATACGCAGTATTTT
CASSLLRDTQYF
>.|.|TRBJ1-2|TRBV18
TGTGCCAGCTCACCGGAGGGGGGACTGTCCTATGGCTACACCTTC
CASSPEGGLSYGYTF
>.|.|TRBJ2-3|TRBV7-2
TGTGCCAGCAGCAAATACGTTAGCACAGATACGCAGTATTTT
CASSKYVSTDTQYF
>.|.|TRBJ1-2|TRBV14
TGTGCCAGCAGCCTCGGAACGGACAACACTCATGGCTACACCTTC
CASSLGTDNTHGYTF
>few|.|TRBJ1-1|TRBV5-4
TGTGCCAGCAGCCCTGGACTTCAGAACACTGAAGCTTTCTTT
CASSPGLQNTEAFF
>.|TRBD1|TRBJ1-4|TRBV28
TGTGCCAGCTTGTCCCATCAGTTCTCCCGTGGGCAGGGGGGCGAAAAACTGTTTTTT
CASLSHQFSRGQGGEKLFF
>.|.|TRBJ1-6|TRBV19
TGTGCCAGTAGTCCCCAGGACACAACTAATTCACCCCTCCACTTT
CASSPQDTTNSPLHF
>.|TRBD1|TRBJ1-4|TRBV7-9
TGTGCCAGCAGCACAGGGACAGGAGTTTGGGAAAAACTGTTTTTT
CASSTGTGVWEKLFF
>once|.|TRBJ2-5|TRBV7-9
TGTGCCAGCAGCTTAGGGGCAGGGGATGTGACCCAGTACTTC
CASSLGAGDVTQYF